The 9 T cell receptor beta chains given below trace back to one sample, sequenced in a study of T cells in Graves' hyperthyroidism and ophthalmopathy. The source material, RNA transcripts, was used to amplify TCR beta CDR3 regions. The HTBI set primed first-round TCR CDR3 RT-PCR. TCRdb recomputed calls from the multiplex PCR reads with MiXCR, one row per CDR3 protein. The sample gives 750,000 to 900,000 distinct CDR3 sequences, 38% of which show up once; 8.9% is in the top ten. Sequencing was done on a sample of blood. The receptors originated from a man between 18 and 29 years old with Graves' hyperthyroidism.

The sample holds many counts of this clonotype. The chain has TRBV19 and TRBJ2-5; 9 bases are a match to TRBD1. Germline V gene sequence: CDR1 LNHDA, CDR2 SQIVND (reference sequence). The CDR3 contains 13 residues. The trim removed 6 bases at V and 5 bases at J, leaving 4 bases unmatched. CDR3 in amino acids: CASRDGQGETQYF. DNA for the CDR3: TGTGCCAGTAGGGATGGACAGGGGGAGACCCAGTACTTC. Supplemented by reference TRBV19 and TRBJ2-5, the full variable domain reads DGGITQSPKYLFRKEGQNVTLSCEQNLNHDAMYWYRQDPGQGLRLIYYSQIVNDFQKGDIAEGYSVSREKKESFPLTVTSAQKNPTAFYLCASRDGQGETQYFGPGTRLLVL.

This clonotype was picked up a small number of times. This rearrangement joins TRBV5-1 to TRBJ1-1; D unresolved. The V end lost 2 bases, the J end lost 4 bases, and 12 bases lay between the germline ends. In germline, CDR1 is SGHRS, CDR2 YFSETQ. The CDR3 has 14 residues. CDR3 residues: CASSFWPQGTEAFF. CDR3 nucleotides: TGCGCCAGCAGCTTCTGGCCCCAAGGCACTGAAGCTTTCTTT.

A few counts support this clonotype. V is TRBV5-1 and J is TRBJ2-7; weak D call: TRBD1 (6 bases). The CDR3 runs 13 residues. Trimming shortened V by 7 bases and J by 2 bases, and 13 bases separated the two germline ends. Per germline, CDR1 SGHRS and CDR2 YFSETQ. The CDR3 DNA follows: TGCGCCAGCGGCCCCGGGACAACCTACGAGCAGTACTTC. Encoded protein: CASGPGTTYEQYF.

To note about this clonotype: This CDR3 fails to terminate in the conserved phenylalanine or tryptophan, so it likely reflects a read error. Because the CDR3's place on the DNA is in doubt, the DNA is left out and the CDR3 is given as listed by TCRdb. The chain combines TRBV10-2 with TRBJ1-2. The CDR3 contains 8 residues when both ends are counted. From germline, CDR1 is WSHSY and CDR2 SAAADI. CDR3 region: CASSEDTY.

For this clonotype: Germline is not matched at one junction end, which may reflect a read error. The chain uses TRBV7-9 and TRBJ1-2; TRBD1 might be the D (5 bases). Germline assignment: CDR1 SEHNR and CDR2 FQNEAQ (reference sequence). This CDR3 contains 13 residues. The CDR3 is CASSAGDGYGYTF. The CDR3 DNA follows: TGCGCCAGCAGCGCCGGGGACGGCTATGGCTACACCTTC.

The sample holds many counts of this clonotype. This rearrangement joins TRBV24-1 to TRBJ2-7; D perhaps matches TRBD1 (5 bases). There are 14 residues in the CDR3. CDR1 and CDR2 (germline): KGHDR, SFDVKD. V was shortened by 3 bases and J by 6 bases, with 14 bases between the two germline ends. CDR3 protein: CATSDTSLGLEQYF. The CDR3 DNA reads TGTGCCACCAGTGATACTTCGTTGGGGCTCGAGCAGTACTTC.

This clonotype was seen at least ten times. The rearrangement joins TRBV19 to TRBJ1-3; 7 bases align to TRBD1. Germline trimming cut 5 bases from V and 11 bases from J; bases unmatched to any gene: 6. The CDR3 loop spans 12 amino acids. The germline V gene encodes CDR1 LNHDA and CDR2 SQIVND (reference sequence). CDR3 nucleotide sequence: TGTGCCAGTAGTCTTCGGGACAGCGCCATATATTTT. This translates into CASSLRDSAIYF.

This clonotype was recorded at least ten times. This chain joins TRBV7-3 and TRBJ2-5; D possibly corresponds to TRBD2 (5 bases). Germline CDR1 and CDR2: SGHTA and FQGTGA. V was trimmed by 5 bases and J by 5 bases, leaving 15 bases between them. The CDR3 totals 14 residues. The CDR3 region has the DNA TGTGCCAGCAGCCGAGCCGGGATAGGGGAGACCCAGTACTTC. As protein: CASSRAGIGETQYF.

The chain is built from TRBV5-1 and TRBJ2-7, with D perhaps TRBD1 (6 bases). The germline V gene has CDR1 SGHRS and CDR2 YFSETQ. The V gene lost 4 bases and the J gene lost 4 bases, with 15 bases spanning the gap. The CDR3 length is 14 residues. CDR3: CASSDSGHFYEQYF. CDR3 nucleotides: TGCGCCAGCAGCGATTCGGGACACTTTTACGAGCAGTACTTC.